What follows are 22 T cell receptor beta chains derived from one specimen sequenced in a study of T cells in Graves' hyperthyroidism and ophthalmopathy (dated by TCRdb to 2018 to 2020). The library was prepared using multiplex PCR. Data came from an Illumina HiSeq 2000. TCR beta CDR3 regions were amplified from RNA transcripts. The TCR CDR3 was subjected to a first round of RT-PCR using the HTBI primer set and the Qiagen OneStep RT-PCR kit. In TCRdb, the public reads were trimmed at Q25 with fastp and aligned with MiXCR, with productive beta chains retained. Each CDR3 protein gets just one entry, which takes the most common genes and DNA from the rows behind it. A total of approximately 870,000 distinct CDR3 sequences appear in this sample, over 35% of them only once. The ten biggest clones cover over 8% of the sample. Specimen: blood. The receptors originated from a man between 18 and 29 years old with Graves' hyperthyroidism.

This clonotype was counted many times. V and J are TRBV2 and TRBJ1-2; 7 bases are shared with TRBD1. The J segment lost 4 bases and the V segment lost 4 bases, leaving 6 bases of the junction unmatched. Germline-derived CDR1 and CDR2 are SNHLY and FYNNEI. The CDR3 extends over 14 amino acids. This CDR3 is CASSVAGQTYGYTF. CDR3 DNA sequence: TGTGCCAGCAGTGTAGCGGGACAGACCTATGGCTACACCTTC. The full variable domain, rest sourced from reference TRBV2 and TRBJ1-2, is EPEVTQTPSHQVTQMGQEVILRCVPISNHLYFYWYRQILGQKVEFLVSFYNNEISEKSEIFDDQFSVERPDGSNFTLKIRSTKLEDSAMYFCASSVAGQTYGYTFGSGTRLTVV.

As regards this clonotype: Possible read error: a much larger clone is one base away. This sequence joins TRBV15 and TRBJ2-5; no clear D gene. CDR3 length: 13 amino acids. Germline V gives CDR1 LNHNV, CDR2 YYDKDF (reference sequence). The CDR3 spells CTTSSVGATTQYF. CDR3 DNA: TGTACCACCAGCAGTGTCGGAGCGACGACCCAGTACTTC.

With respect to this clonotype: A much bigger clone sits one base away, suggesting this may be a read error. The chain employs TRBV10-2 and TRBJ2-5, with D uncertain. Per the germline V gene, CDR1 is WSHSY and CDR2 is SAAADI. The V end was cut by 3 bases, the J end by 5 bases, with 19 bases between. The CDR3 loop spans 16 amino acids. This chain's CDR3 is CASSDLQERPYETQYF. For the CDR3, the DNA is TGCGCCAGCAGTGACCTTCAGGAGAGACCTTATGAGACCCAGTACTTC.

V and J are TRBV20-1 and TRBJ2-5; D might be TRBD2 (5 bases). Germline values: CDR1 DFQATT, CDR2 SNEGSKA (reference sequence). The CDR3 covers 12 residues. Trimming shortened V by 3 bases and J by 5 bases, and 10 bases separated the two germline ends. As DNA, the CDR3 is TGCAGTGCTAGGGACGCGGGCGAGACCCAGTACTTC. Amino acid sequence: CSARDAGETQYF.

The genes are TRBV4-1 and TRBJ1-2, with D unclear. Germline V gives CDR1 MGHRA, CDR2 YSYEKL. With 0 bases removed from V and 8 bases from J, the gap between germline ends came to 10 bases. The CDR3 length is 13 residues. The CDR3 loop is CASSQEGIQGYTF. CDR3 sequence (DNA): TGCGCCAGCAGCCAAGAGGGAATTCAGGGCTACACCTTC.

This sequence joins TRBV20-1 and TRBJ2-6; no reliable D call. The CDR3 consists of 12 residues. Per germline, CDR1 DFQATT and CDR2 SNEGSKA (reference sequence). V lost 1 base and J lost 4, with 2 bases in between. CDR3 DNA sequence: TGCAGTGCTAGAGGAGGGGCCAACGTCCTGACTTTC. Protein product: CSARGGANVLTF.

J is TRBJ1-3 and V is TRBV6-2 or TRBV6-3; tentative D call: TRBD1 (5 bases). Trimming stripped 7 bases from V and 1 base from J, with 14 bases between. The CDR3 length is 15 residues. Germline CDR1 MNHEY, CDR2 SVGEGT. The CDR3 loop is CASTIAGVSGNTIYF. The DNA of the CDR3 is TGTGCCAGCACCATCGCGGGGGTTTCTGGAAACACCATATATTTT.

This clonotype showed up just a few times. V and J are TRBV12-3 or TRBV12-4 and TRBJ1-1; the D is unclear. V was clipped by 5 bases and J by 3 bases, with 16 bases between them. This CDR3 is built from 15 residues. The CDR3 protein is CASSRPEGHYTEAFF. CDR3 bases: TGTGCCAGCAGTCGACCTGAAGGGCACTACACTGAAGCTTTCTTT.

V is TRBV25-1 and J is TRBJ1-2; D remains unclear. There are 13 residues in the CDR3. Germline loops: CDR1 MGHDK, CDR2 SYGVNS. This CDR3 is CARVTRAVYGYTF. CDR3 nucleotides: TGTGCTAGAGTGACCCGGGCTGTCTATGGCTACACCTTC.

This clonotype was picked up a small number of times. The chain couples TRBV9 to TRBJ2-7; D is possibly TRBD2 (6 bases). The V end was cut by 0 bases, the J end by 1 base, with 14 bases between. CDR1 SGDLS and CDR2 YYNGEE come from the germline V gene. The CDR3 loop spans 16 amino acids. CDR3 sequence: CASSVDGGAGSYEQYF. The DNA for the CDR3 is TGTGCCAGCAGCGTAGATGGCGGGGCGGGTTCCTACGAGCAGTACTTC.

This clonotype has at least ten counts. The V call is TRBV15, the J call TRBJ1-3; no definite D call. Germline V CDR1 and CDR2: LNHNV, YYDKDF (reference sequence). The V gene lost 0 bases and the J gene lost 2 bases, with 14 bases spanning the gap. The CDR3 has 17 amino acids. CDR3 sequence reads: CATSRDAGLYAGNTIYF. CDR3 sequence (DNA): TGTGCCACCAGCAGAGATGCAGGCCTCTATGCTGGAAACACCATATATTTT.

The chain employs TRBV29-1 and TRBJ2-5; 8 nucleotides align to TRBD2. The germline CDR1 and CDR2 sequences are SQVTM and ANQGSEA. The trim removed 7 bases at V and 7 bases at J, leaving 8 bases unmatched. The CDR3 totals 12 residues. This chain's CDR3 is CSGNGAGGTQYF. In DNA form, the CDR3 reads TGCAGCGGAAATGGGGCGGGAGGGACCCAGTACTTC.

V gene TRBV7-3 combines with J gene TRBJ2-2; tentatively, D is TRBD1 or TRBD2 (5 bases each). V dropped 6 bases and J dropped 4 bases, with 21 bases sitting between them. There are 17 residues in the CDR3. CDR1 SGHTA and CDR2 FQGTGA come from the germline V gene. The CDR3 DNA follows: TGTGCCAGCAGATCGATCCGGGACCAGAGATTCACCGGGGAGCTGTTTTTT. Its translation is CASRSIRDQRFTGELFF.

This chain links TRBV4-1 with TRBJ1-1; perhaps TRBD1 as D (6 bases). V lost 3 bases, J lost 1 base, and 12 bases lay in between. Germline lookup yields CDR1 MGHRA and CDR2 YSYEKL. The CDR3 length is 15 residues. CDR3 region: CASSQHTGTNTEAFF. The CDR3 nucleotides are TGCGCCAGCAGCCAGCACACAGGGACGAACACTGAAGCTTTCTTT.

The genes are TRBV11-2 and TRBJ2-2; D assignment may be TRBD1 or TRBD2 (6 bases each). This CDR3 is 15 amino acids long. The germline V gene encodes CDR1 SGHAT and CDR2 FQNNGV. V lost 1 base to trimming and J lost 4 bases, with 10 bases between them. CDR3 sequence (DNA): TGTGCCAGCAGCTTAGGAGGAGGGGGCACCGGGGAGCTGTTTTTT. Amino acid sequence: CASSLGGGGTGELFF.

The table lists this clonotype with a few counts. Given a much more abundant clone one base away, this may be a read error. The rearrangement joins TRBV4-3 to TRBJ1-6; D not resolved. The germline gives CDR1 LGHNA, CDR2 YSLEER. V was cut by 0 bases and J by 7 bases, with 4 bases left in between. This CDR3 comprises 13 residues. CDR3 DNA sequence: TGCGCCAGCAGCCAAGAAAGGAATTCACCCCTCCACTTT. Translated: CASSQERNSPLHF.

The rearrangement joins TRBV7-2 to TRBJ2-2; D uncertain. CDR1 SGHTA and CDR2 FQGNSA come from the germline V gene. The V end was cut by 8 bases, the J end by 5 bases, with 9 bases between. The CDR3 covers 12 residues. Here the CDR3 reads CASVFRTGELFF. The CDR3, as DNA: TGTGCCAGCGTATTTAGGACCGGGGAGCTGTTTTTT. The complete variable domain, with remaining parts taken from reference TRBV7-2 and TRBJ2-2, reads GAGVSQSPSNKVTEKGKDVELRCDPISGHTALYWYRQSLGQGLEFLIYFQGNSAPDKSGLPSDRFSAERTGGSVSTLTIQRTQQEDSAVYLCASVFRTGELFFGEGSRLTVL.

V usage is TRBV7-2 and J usage is TRBJ2-2; 8 positions match TRBD2. CDR1 is SGHTA and CDR2 is FQGNSA in the germline V gene. With 1 base clipped from V and 6 bases from J, the junction kept 4 bases outside the gene matches. This CDR3 is 15 amino acids long. In DNA, the CDR3 is TGTGCCAGCAGCTTAGTGTCGGGAGGGGCCGGGGAGCTGTTTTTT. This sequence encodes CASSLVSGGAGELFF.

To note about this clonotype: A read error may explain this, as a much larger clone is one base away. CDR3 in DNA: TGTGCCAGCAGTGGACAGGCGGGGAACACTGAAGCTTTCTTT. As protein: CASSGQAGNTEAFF. The chain recombines TRBV2 with TRBJ1-1; D perhaps matches TRBD1 (6 bases). Trimming pared 4 bases from V and 1 base from J, leaving 10 bases between. CDR1 is SNHLY and CDR2 is FYNNEI in the germline V gene. The CDR3 is 14 residues long.

This clonotype has a handful of counts. The V call is TRBV7-9, the J call TRBJ1-4, with 7 positions matching TRBD1. With 3 bases clipped from V and 8 bases from J, the junction kept 9 bases outside the gene matches. This CDR3 has 15 residues. Germline CDR1 SEHNR, CDR2 FQNEAQ (reference sequence). The CDR3 sequence: CASSFSTGAGEKLFF. The DNA for the CDR3 is TGTGCCAGCAGCTTTTCTACAGGGGCGGGCGAAAAACTGTTTTTT.

This clonotype was recorded at least ten times. The junction departs from the called germline gene at one end, perhaps through a read error. The genes are TRBV12-3 or TRBV12-4 and TRBJ2-7; possibly TRBD1 for D (6 bases). The CDR3 spans 13 residues. The CDR3: CASSLVQGYEQYF. Written as DNA, the CDR3 is TGTGCCAGCAGCTTAGTACAGGGTTACGAGCAGTACTTC.

This clonotype appeared many times. The chain links TRBV10-2 to TRBJ1-1; D is perhaps TRBD1 (5 bases). Germline values: CDR1 WSHSY, CDR2 SAAADI. Deletions cut 3 bases from V and 3 bases from J, with 17 bases between. This CDR3 is built from 16 residues. The CDR3 protein is CASSERDGGMYTEAFF. The CDR3 DNA sequence: TGCGCCAGCAGTGAAAGGGACGGGGGAATGTACACTGAAGCTTTCTTT.